What follows are 26 T cell receptor beta chains derived from one specimen sequenced in a study of technical replicates of blood from a few donors (dated by TCRdb to 2015 to 2018). To prepare the library, the immunoSEQ multiplex PCR assay was applied. As stored in TCRdb, this immuneACCESS dataset retains in-frame rearrangements with V and J assigned. A fraction of the clones does not appear; measured against another copy, unresolved V genes explain less than half of the discrepancy, and the remainder lacks a known reason. This sample comprises tens of thousands of clones, around 87% of them detected only once. Of the sample, about 5% falls within the top ten clones. The sample consisted of PBMCs. The receptors originated from a human donor in good health. Some clones in this sample may be carry-over from other donors' samples.

The genes are TRBV5-1 and TRBJ2-2; D might be TRBD2 (6 bases). The CDR3 sequence is 13 residues long. CDR1 SGHRS and CDR2 YFSETQ come from the germline V gene. V lost 4 bases, J lost 7 bases, and 11 bases lay in between. The CDR3 nucleotides are TGCGCCAGCAGCGGCTTGGAGGGCGGGGAGCTGTTTTTT. Protein product: CASSGLEGGELFF.

This clone was detected a few times. The chain employs TRBV7-9 and TRBJ1-6; 10 positions agree with TRBD1. Per germline, CDR1 SEHNR and CDR2 FQNEAQ (reference sequence). The CDR3 totals 17 residues. Trimming took 5 bases from V and 2 from J; bases not matched to a gene: 6. CDR3 nucleotides: TGTGCCAGCAGCGCAGGACAGGGGGACGCCTATAATTCACCCCTCCACTTT. Its protein is CASSAGQGDAYNSPLHF.

This clone appeared once. The V call is TRBV7-2, the J call TRBJ2-1; TRBD2 is a possible D gene (5 bases). Germline CDR1 and CDR2: SGHTA and FQGNSA. Trimming left V 4 bases short and J 5 bases short, with 9 bases between. The CDR3 consists of 13 residues. The CDR3 nucleotides are TGTGCCAGCAGCTCTAGGCGGGACAATGAGCAGTTCTTC. Protein product: CASSSRRDNEQFF.

The V and J genes are TRBV5-6 and TRBJ2-7; 7 positions agree with TRBD2. V was clipped by 4 bases and J by 2 bases; unmatched bases: 15. Germline V gives CDR1 SGHDT, CDR2 YYEEEE. This CDR3 comprises 17 residues. The CDR3 is CASSPPGGESGTYEQYF. The CDR3 region has the DNA TGTGCCAGCAGCCCACCCGGCGGCGAGAGCGGGACCTACGAGCAGTACTTC.

In its sample, this clone was seen a few times. The chain couples TRBV4-1 to TRBJ2-7, with D possibly being TRBD1 (5 bases). The CDR3 extends over 15 amino acids. Between the trimmed V and J ends, which lost 0 bases and 4 bases, there was a span of 13 bases. Germline V lookup: CDR1 MGHRA, CDR2 YSYEKL. In DNA, the CDR3 is TGCGCCAGCAGCCAAGATCAGGGTACAGATTACGAGCAGTACTTC. The encoded protein is CASSQDQGTDYEQYF.

This chain joins TRBV13 and TRBJ2-3; D perhaps matches TRBD1 (6 bases). Looked up from germline, CDR1 is PRHDT and CDR2 is FYEKMQ (reference sequence). The CDR3 is 14 residues long. The V gene lost 5 bases and the J gene lost 4 bases, with 13 bases spanning the gap. This chain's CDR3 is CASSTLSGADTQYF. CDR3 DNA: TGTGCCAGCAGCACACTTTCAGGGGCAGATACGCAGTATTTT.

The chain has TRBV11-2 and TRBJ2-7, with 10 bases aligning to TRBD1. The junction had 3 bases not matched to a gene; V was cut back by 4 bases and J by 0 bases. The germline gives CDR1 SGHAT, CDR2 FQNNGV. The CDR3 length is 15 residues. CDR3 coding DNA: TGTGCCAGCAGCTGGGACAGGGGAGGCTCCTACGAGCAGTACTTC. Translation gives CASSWDRGGSYEQYF.

The J gene is TRBJ2-1, the V gene TRBV6-6; 8 bases are a match to TRBD2. The CDR3 runs to 16 residues. Germline V lookup: CDR1 MNHNY, CDR2 SVGAGI (reference sequence). V was pared by 8 bases and J by 5 bases, with 14 bases of the junction left unmatched. The CDR3 nucleotides read TGTGCCAGCTGGGGTAGCGGGGCCTCTTCCAACAATGAGCAGTTCTTC. The encoded protein is CASWGSGASSNNEQFF.

The CDR3 here is CASSFRLAGGSYEQYF. For the CDR3, the DNA is TGTGCCAGCAGCTTTCGACTAGCGGGAGGCTCCTACGAGCAGTACTTC. V usage is TRBV5-4 and J usage is TRBJ2-7, with 13 positions matching TRBD2. The CDR3 extends over 16 amino acids. After removal of 2 bases from V and 0 bases from J, the junction contained 2 bases not matched to a gene. Per the germline V gene, CDR1 is SGHNT and CDR2 is YYREEE (reference sequence).

The V gene is TRBV5-1, the J gene TRBJ2-1; 13 bases fit TRBD2. The CDR3 is 16 residues long. Germline V gene data show CDR1 as SGHRS and CDR2 as YFSETQ. J gave up 8 bases and V 2 bases, and 7 bases lay outside the gene matches. The DNA for the CDR3 is TGCGCCAGCAGCTTAGGACTAGCGGGAGAATTGGATGAGCAGTTCTTC. Protein product: CASSLGLAGELDEQFF.

V and J are TRBV4-3 and TRBJ1-6, with TRBD1 matching 7 bases. The CDR3 contains 15 residues. Unmatched junction bases numbered 8, after V lost 4 bases and J lost 8 bases. CDR1 and CDR2 from the germline V gene are LGHNA and YSLEER. Here the CDR3 DNA reads TGCGCCAGCAGCCGTAACAGGGGCCGAGATTCACCCCTCCACTTT. This encodes CASSRNRGRDSPLHF.

This clone was counted between two and nine times. The genes are TRBV2 and TRBJ2-1, with 7 bases lining up with TRBD2. The CDR3 runs 13 residues. The ends lost 7 bases at V and 10 bases at J; junction bases unmatched: 10. CDR1 and CDR2 from the germline V gene are SNHLY and FYNNEI. The CDR3 region has the DNA TGTGCCAGCAAAGGGGCGGGGGAGCGGGAGCAGTTCTTC. Encoded protein: CASKGAGEREQFF.

The chain links TRBV7-2 to TRBJ1-1, with D perhaps matching TRBD1 (5 bases). The germline CDR1 and CDR2 sequences are SGHTA and FQGNSA. V was clipped by 6 bases and J by 2 bases, with 10 bases between them. CDR3 length: 13 amino acids. This CDR3 reads CASSSQGNTEAFF. The CDR3 DNA sequence: TGTGCCAGCAGTTCTCAGGGAAACACTGAAGCTTTCTTT.

The chain carries TRBV20-1 and TRBJ2-1; D is perhaps TRBD2 (5 bases). The CDR3 totals 11 residues. Germline CDR1 is DFQATT and CDR2 is SNEGSKA (reference sequence). The germline V and J ends were trimmed by 4 bases and 9 bases, with 10 bases remaining between them. CDR3 amino acids: CSATERIEQFF. The CDR3, as DNA: TGCAGTGCTACAGAGCGGATTGAGCAGTTCTTC.

The table lists this clone with a count of one. The chain recombines TRBV4-2 with TRBJ1-2; D is unresolved. CDR3 length: 14 residues. The ends were cut back, 2 bases at V and 8 bases at J, with 15 bases in the middle. CDR1 is LGHNA and CDR2 is YNFKEQ in the germline V gene. CDR3 bases: TGTGCCAGCAGCCAAAGTCCCGGGAGTTTGGGCTACACCTTC. This gives the protein CASSQSPGSLGYTF.

A single count supports this clone. V is TRBV19 and J is TRBJ2-1, with 8 bases matching TRBD2. Germline CDR1 LNHDA, CDR2 SQIVND (reference sequence). The length of the CDR3 is 15 residues. The V gene end was trimmed by 5 bases and the J gene end by 0 bases; junction bases not matched to a gene: 3. This chain's CDR3 is CASSLAGSSYNEQFF. CDR3 coding DNA: TGTGCCAGTAGTCTAGCGGGTAGCTCCTACAATGAGCAGTTCTTC.

This chain connects TRBV2 to TRBJ1-4; TRBD1 matches 7 bases. V lost 6 bases, J lost 5 bases, and 12 bases stayed unmatched. Germline V CDR1 and CDR2: SNHLY, FYNNEI. The CDR3 covers 16 residues. For the CDR3, the DNA is TGTGCCAGCAGCTCAGACGTAGGGGGCGCGAATGAAAAACTGTTTTTT. Its translation is CASSSDVGGANEKLFF. Together with reference TRBV2 and TRBJ1-4, the CDR3 gives the full variable domain: EPEVTQTPSHQVTQMGQEVILRCVPISNHLYFYWYRQILGQKVEFLVSFYNNEISEKSEIFDDQFSVERPDGSNFTLKIRSTKLEDSAMYFCASSSDVGGANEKLFFGSGTQLSVL.

DNA for the CDR3: TGTGCCAGCAGCTATAAGACTAGCGGCGTCGCGGGGGCCAACGTCCTGACTTTC. Amino acids: CASSYKTSGVAGANVLTF. This sequence joins TRBV7-2 and TRBJ2-6; 9 bases agree with TRBD2. The CDR3 consists of 18 residues. Germline loops: CDR1 SGHTA, CDR2 FQGNSA. The trim removed 4 bases at V and 4 bases at J, leaving 11 bases unmatched.

The chain uses TRBV6-6 and TRBJ2-5; a weak D match, TRBD1 (5 bases). V lost 8 bases, J lost 6 bases, and 16 bases lay in between. The CDR3 is 13 amino acids. Per germline, CDR1 MNHNY and CDR2 SVGAGI (reference sequence). The CDR3 DNA sequence: TGTGCCAGCTTACCAGGGCTGACTCAGACCCAGTACTTC. Its protein product is CASLPGLTQTQYF.

This clone came up a few times. As DNA, the CDR3 is TGTGCCAGCAGCACTACATCCCCAGATACGCAGTATTTT. Residues: CASSTTSPDTQYF. V and J are TRBV7-6 and TRBJ2-3; D remains unclear. V was trimmed by 5 bases and J by 4 bases, leaving 10 bases between them. Germline-derived CDR1 and CDR2 are SGHVS and FNYEAQ. This CDR3 has 13 amino acids.

This chain joins TRBV29-1 and TRBJ2-1, with D maybe TRBD2 (6 bases). This CDR3 is 14 amino acids long. CDR1 and CDR2 (germline): SQVTM, ANQGSEA. The V and J ends lost 6 bases and 5 bases respectively, with 17 bases between them. The CDR3 loop reads CSVRGLGGNNEQFF. CDR3 nucleotides: TGCAGCGTCCGGGGCTTGGGGGGTAACAATGAGCAGTTCTTC.

A remark on this clone: One end of the junction is discordant with germline, which a read error may explain. The chain employs TRBV6-5 and TRBJ1-1, with 9 bases aligning to TRBD1. Germline lookup yields CDR1 MNHEY and CDR2 SVGAGI. The CDR3 has 15 residues. The CDR3: CASSYSGTGNPEAFF. CDR3 bases: TGTGCCAGCAGTTACTCGGGGACAGGGAACCCTGAAGCTTTCTTT.

The rearrangement joins TRBV5-4 to TRBJ1-6; 7 nucleotides align to TRBD1. The CDR3 length is 16 residues. CDR1 SGHNT and CDR2 YYREEE come from the germline V gene (reference sequence). V lost 0 bases to trimming and J lost 9 bases; unmatched junction nucleotides: 9. In DNA, the CDR3 is TGTGCCAGCAGCTTGGCCGGTAGGGGGCGGGTTTCACCCCTCCACTTT. It translates to CASSLAGRGRVSPLHF.

This clone was observed a few times. V and J are TRBV10-1 and TRBJ1-2; 8 positions agree with TRBD1. CDR1 is WNHNN and CDR2 is SYGVQD in the germline V gene (reference sequence). The CDR3 covers 13 residues. For the CDR3, the DNA is TGCAAAGACCGCGACAGGGGAGTATTTAGCTACACCTTC. Its translation: CKDRDRGVFSYTF.

This chain uses TRBV4-1 with TRBJ1-3, with 9 bases fitting TRBD1. CDR3 size: 17 residues. The V and J ends lost 2 bases and 0 bases, in that order; junction bases with no gene match: 5. Germline V gene data show CDR1 as MGHRA and CDR2 as YSYEKL. CDR3 in amino acids: CASSQLQGARSGNTIYF. CDR3 sequence (DNA): TGCGCCAGCAGCCAACTACAGGGGGCTCGCTCTGGAAACACCATATATTTT.

This chain uses TRBV5-5 with TRBJ2-5; the match to TRBD2 covers 9 bases. The germline gives CDR1 SGHKS, CDR2 YYEKEE (reference sequence). The trim removed 4 bases at V and 2 bases at J, leaving 15 bases unmatched. The length of the CDR3 is 18 residues. CDR3 coding DNA: TGTGCCAGCAGCGGGGTTCTTTTAGCGGGAGTTCGGCAAGAGACCCAGTACTTC. It encodes CASSGVLLAGVRQETQYF.